The 7 T cell receptor beta chains presented below share a single source sample, sequenced in a study of T cells in Graves' hyperthyroidism and ophthalmopathy. The TCR beta CDR3 regions underwent amplification using RNA transcripts as the source. Using the HTBI primer set, a first-round RT-PCR was run on the TCR CDR3. TCRdb ran MiXCR on the multiplex PCR reads and lists one entry per CDR3 protein. This table has hundreds of thousands of distinct CDR3 sequences, around 46% appearing once. Sequencing input: peripheral blood or thyroid tissue (not recorded which). The receptors stem from a woman under 30 with Graves' hyperthyroidism.

This chain joins TRBV6-5 and TRBJ1-5; 11 bases map to TRBD1. This CDR3 has 16 amino acids. CDR1 and CDR2 (germline): MNHEY, SVGAGI. V lost 2 bases and J lost 4; bases outside the gene matches: 4. The CDR3 DNA reads TGTGCCAGCAGTTACGGACAGGGGGCGAGAAATCAGCCCCAGCATTTT. Translating it yields CASSYGQGARNQPQHF.

The table lists this clonotype with many counts. The chain is built from TRBV7-2 and TRBJ1-2; 7 positions match TRBD1. The CDR3 spans 15 residues. J lost 7 bases, V lost 4 bases, and 12 bases had no gene match. Germline V gene sequence: CDR1 SGHTA, CDR2 FQGNSA. This chain's CDR3 is CASSSKTGTWGGYTF. CDR3 DNA: TGTGCCAGCAGCTCCAAGACAGGGACATGGGGTGGCTACACCTTC. Full variable domain (remainder filled in from reference TRBV7-2 and TRBJ1-2): GAGVSQSPSNKVTEKGKDVELRCDPISGHTALYWYRQSLGQGLEFLIYFQGNSAPDKSGLPSDRFSAERTGGSVSTLTIQRTQQEDSAVYLCASSSKTGTWGGYTFGSGTRLTVV.

The V call is TRBV7-9, the J call TRBJ1-4; no clear D gene. CDR1 is SEHNR and CDR2 is FQNEAQ in the germline V gene (reference sequence). CDR3 length: 14 amino acids. Trimming took off 3 bases at V and 3 bases at J, with 8 bases between the two ends. The CDR3 loop is CASSFLRANEKLFF. The CDR3 coding sequence is TGTGCCAGCAGCTTTCTGCGGGCTAATGAAAAACTGTTTTTT.

The V gene is TRBV4-1, the J gene TRBJ1-3; 8 nucleotides line up with TRBD1. Unmatched junction bases numbered 6, after V lost 3 bases and J lost 2 bases. The CDR3 length is 16 residues. From germline, CDR1 is MGHRA and CDR2 YSYEKL. Here the CDR3 reads CASSHDQGAAGNTIYF. The DNA of the CDR3 is TGCGCCAGCAGCCACGACCAGGGGGCAGCTGGAAACACCATATATTTT.

This clonotype appeared a few times. The J gene is TRBJ2-7, the V gene TRBV5-1; either TRBD1 or TRBD2 may supply D (5 bases each). The CDR3 contains 15 residues. Trimming stripped 4 bases from V and 2 bases from J, with 16 bases between. Germline V CDR1 and CDR2: SGHRS, YFSETQ. CDR3 DNA: TGCGCCAGCAGCCGAATCCGGGACCTCCCCTACGAGCAGTACTTC. This codes for CASSRIRDLPYEQYF. The variable domain in full, completed from reference TRBV5-1 and TRBJ2-7, reads KAGVTQTPRYLIKTRGQQVTLSCSPISGHRSVSWYQQTPGQGLQFLFEYFSETQRNKGNFPGRFSGRQFSNSRSEMNVSTLELGDSALYLCASSRIRDLPYEQYFGPGTRLTVT.

This clonotype was counted many times. This chain joins TRBV25-1 and TRBJ1-2; a weak D match, TRBD1 (5 bases). CDR1 and CDR2 from the germline V gene are MGHDK and SYGVNS. CDR3 size: 17 residues. Trimming cost V 6 bases and J 6 bases, with 26 bases left between them. The CDR3 spells CASRLGHTLLGGDGYTF. The CDR3 coding sequence is TGTGCCAGCAGGCTCGGACACACCCTGCTTGGGGGTGATGGCTACACCTTC.

The V call is TRBV25-1, the J call TRBJ2-7, with a possible D match to TRBD1 (6 bases). V was shortened by 5 bases and J by 5 bases, with 19 bases between the two germline ends. Germline values: CDR1 MGHDK, CDR2 SYGVNS. The CDR3 covers 15 residues. This CDR3 is CASSLRDTWGHEQYF. CDR3 coding DNA: TGTGCCAGCAGTCTCCGGGACACTTGGGGCCACGAGCAGTACTTC.